The sequence of this TCR beta chain was determined in a study of cytomegalovirus exposure and HLA in healthy donors (dated by TCRdb to 2015 to 2018). Describing the broader study: According to an earlier analysis of around 600 of the donors, about 179 million T cells yielded roughly 110 million unique TCR beta sequences and around 280 Gb of sequence data. An early release that covered fewer than 800 HLA-typed donors contained around 300 gigabases of sequencing data and 80 million or so unique TCR sequences. Of the 300 to 500 genotyped donors, 65% to 90% were placed in the genetic ancestry cluster associated with self-reported Caucasian donors. The aim of the study was to test whether cataloging public T cell receptors could identify signatures of past pathogen exposure. The T cell repertoires of 670 or so subjects were profiled by immunosequencing and related to cytomegalovirus serostatus. A separate validation cohort of 100 to 150 different subjects was used in addition to the approximately 640-subject first cohort. The study combined high-throughput TCR immunosequencing, statistical association of individual TCRs with disease status, and machine learning to predict cytomegalovirus infection status. A later analysis re-examined previously published TCR beta repertoires from over 500 donors and added high-resolution HLA genotyping to investigate patterns of TCR occurrence. Rather than drawing on any new phenotypic data, the later analysis identified candidate immune exposures from TCR beta sequences and the way those sequences occurred across donors. To decide whether each TCR beta V gene segment behaved as functional or pseudogenic, an earlier analysis of some 600 of the donors relied on high-throughput TCR beta sequencing. Donor age, sex, ethnicity and CMV serostatus were compiled together with the repertoire data. Genome-wide SNP genotypes for about 60% of the roughly 670 donors were used in a later genetic analysis, which treated that subset as a discovery cohort. Every discovery cohort repertoire had been produced on one sequencing platform. Class I and class II HLA loci were covered by the typing at four-digit resolution. Typing coverage differed by locus: A, B, C, DRB1 and DQB1 were typed in about 620-640 donors, DQA1 in approximately 520, DPA1 in some 610, and DPB1 in 400 to 480. Because of strong linkage in the cohort, roughly five DR-DQ haplotypes were treated as single units for association and clustering. Among about 370 genotyped donors of the cohort, an average of about 240,000 unique TCR beta nucleotide sequences was sequenced per donor, of which about 19% were non-productive. What the research found in general, with its limitations: A later genetic analysis reported fewer N-insertions in productive TCRs among donors in an Asian-associated ancestry cluster than the roughly 640-donor mean. Because the 87-base-pair reads could not distinguish some IMGT-functional V segments, including TRBV6-2 and TRBV6-3, those segments were excluded. The presence/absence analyses assumed that sequencing depth was roughly uniform across donors, and that assumption may not be true. Cytomegalovirus status was reported to be diagnosed by the classifier with high specificity and sensitivity in both the original and validation cohorts. V-gene and J-gene trimming of TCR beta chains was associated with a missense DCLRE1C variant in a later genetic analysis, and the association was replicated in an independent cohort. In a later analysis, HLA-associated TCR beta chains were found to be more clonally expanded and to have lower generation probabilities than equally common non-associated chains. Only TCR beta chains were sequenced in this cohort, and the absence of alpha or paired-chain data limited detectable features. While some public TCRs were present in many individuals, most TCR sequences turned up only very rarely across donors. A total of about 180 TCR beta chains were listed by the study as associated with cytomegalovirus. Broadly in line with IMGT annotations, most TCR beta V segments showed up in productive rearrangements about 87% or about 30% of the time in an earlier analysis of approximately 640 of the donors. A cluster of highly shared sequence variants was judged likely to represent a technical artifact of the sequencing pipeline. Assigning TCR associations to individual alleles was difficult when HLA alleles, especially DR and DQ, strongly co-occurred. HLA typing was unavailable for some donors at each locus, so association tests used only the typed subset. The earlier analysis of 450 to 700 of the donors excluded fewer than 20 rarely observed V segments, including chromosome 9 orphons, because counts were too low. In a later analysis, about 17,000 TCR beta sequences were associated with specific HLA alleles at a false discovery rate of 0.05. Several of the top co-occurrence clusters appeared to be linked to parvovirus B19, influenza, CMV and Epstein-Barr virus, according to a later analysis. For the cohort, immune exposure information was limited to CMV serostatus. It was suggested by the authors that the approach could potentially be generalized to other disease states and immunological phenotypes. Correlated functional status among segregating V segments might be attributable to linkage disequilibrium, but an unknown experimental factor could not be ruled out. In a later analysis, TCR association rates were found to vary across HLA loci, with the most associated TCRs seen for DRB1 alleles and the fewest for HLA-C alleles. A further reported finding was that TCR beta sequences accurately predicted the HLA-A and HLA-B alleles for most subjects in the first cohort. According to a later analysis, most CMV-associated TCR beta chains appeared to be HLA-restricted, and the HLA associations seemed to be driven largely by CMV exposure. In vitro tests confirmed that three of the cytomegalovirus-associated TCR beta chains recognize cytomegalovirus antigens.

The cohort comprised under 700 healthy bone marrow donors. All cohort members were sampled while nominally healthy, although unrecorded immune exposures were likely present. The donor tested CMV seronegative and was one of the 352 seronegative cohort members. A peripheral blood sample was collected from each donor, and TCR beta sequencing was performed on peripheral blood mononuclear cells. The Qiagen DNeasy Blood Extraction Kit was used to extract genomic DNA from the blood cell samples. A remark on this clone: Its specific antigen is unknown. The record has no base qualities; no much larger clone is one base away.

To prepare the library, the immunoSEQ multiplex PCR assay was applied. The multiplex PCR relied on a mix of 60 forward primers for TCR Vbeta segments and 13 reverse primers for TCR Jbeta segments. The CDR3 region of rearranged TCR beta genes was amplified from genomic DNA by a multiplex PCR assay. On the Illumina HiSeq System, the amplified TCR beta libraries were sequenced as 87-base-pair reads. Per the original workflow: A later analysis counted approximately 84 million unique TCR beta chains across the 550 to 700 repertoires, and around 12 million of these chains were shared by at least two donors. Raw reads were error-corrected and collapsed into unique sequences with a nearest-neighbor algorithm that merged closely related sequences to remove PCR and sequencing errors. To assign V, D and J gene segments, CDR3 sequences were aligned to IMGT reference sequences. Each retained sequence needed at least a six-nucleotide match to both a V gene segment and a J gene segment. Rearrangements were classified as productive when the CDR3 lacked stop codons and remained in frame with V and J, and all other rearrangements were classified as non-productive. Following IMGT convention, CDR3 was defined as the stretch from the second conserved V-encoded cysteine to the conserved J-encoded phenylalanine. The earlier analysis of about 570 of the donors excluded any sequence lacking an unambiguous match to a single V gene segment. In an earlier analysis of almost 600 of the donors, a V segment was called functional when productive rearrangements were above 56.7%, and segregating when the standard deviation between donors exceeded 5%. A statistical classification framework was built for diagnosing cytomegalovirus status from the catalog of TCR beta chain sequences. V and J gene assignment, in a later analysis, came from comparing TCR nucleotide sequences with IMGT/GENE-DB human TR gene sequences. Using the TCRdist pipeline, a later analysis assigned CDR3 sequences along with most-parsimonious VDJ recombination scenarios. In a later analysis, each TCR beta chain was defined by its CDR3 amino acid sequence together with its V-gene family, and reads lacking a unique V-gene family were excluded. As a way to deal with suspected cross-contamination and a sequencing artifact, a later analysis dropped 450 to 600 nucleotide sequences that were highly shared and had low generation probability. In a later analysis, a clonal expansion index was calculated for each public chain from normalized within-repertoire ranks of inferred template counts. In a later analysis, generation probabilities were computed with a VDJ recombination model fitted to out-of-frame rearrangements, and the resulting probabilities were checked against IGoR. In a later analysis, TCR-TCR, TCR-HLA and TCR-CMV co-occurrence was scored with hypergeometric tests, and a repertoire-size bias correction was applied to TCR pairs. A later analysis estimated false discovery rates by permuting HLA or CMV assignments 20 times. In a later analysis, co-occurring TCRs were grouped using DBSCAN, with TCRdist sequence similarity added in when clustering inside HLA-allele-positive subsets. Repertoires with fewer than 30,000 or more than 120,000 public chains, plus five repertoires with anomalous nucleotide sharing, were excluded from co-occurrence clustering. TCRdb provides this immuneACCESS table in a form limited to in-frame rearrangements. Some clones are lacking; in checked studies, under half of them reflect an unresolved V gene, and why the rest are absent is not known. From that table come the V and J calls and clone size; the DNA was used to work out D and trimming. The sample has approximately 44,000 clones on record, 77% of them singletons. Roughly 1.3% of the sample lies in the top ten.

Counted from cysteine to phenylalanine, this CDR3 has 14 amino acids. CDR3 DNA only is kept here, 42 bases in frame from base 1. V gives up 6 bases and J gives up 0 bases, and the segment between their germline ends measures 12 bases. The germline V gene gives CDR1 as SNHLY and CDR2 as FYNNEI. The material sequenced was PBMCs. This TCR came from a man between 25 and 39 years old in good health and CMV-seronegative. In this chain, TRBV2 is recombined with TRBJ2-7; TRBD1 is possibly the D segment (5 matching bases). The base sequence is TGTGCCAGCAGACTTACAGGATCCTCCTACGAGCAGTACTTC. Protein translation: CASRLTGSSYEQYF.